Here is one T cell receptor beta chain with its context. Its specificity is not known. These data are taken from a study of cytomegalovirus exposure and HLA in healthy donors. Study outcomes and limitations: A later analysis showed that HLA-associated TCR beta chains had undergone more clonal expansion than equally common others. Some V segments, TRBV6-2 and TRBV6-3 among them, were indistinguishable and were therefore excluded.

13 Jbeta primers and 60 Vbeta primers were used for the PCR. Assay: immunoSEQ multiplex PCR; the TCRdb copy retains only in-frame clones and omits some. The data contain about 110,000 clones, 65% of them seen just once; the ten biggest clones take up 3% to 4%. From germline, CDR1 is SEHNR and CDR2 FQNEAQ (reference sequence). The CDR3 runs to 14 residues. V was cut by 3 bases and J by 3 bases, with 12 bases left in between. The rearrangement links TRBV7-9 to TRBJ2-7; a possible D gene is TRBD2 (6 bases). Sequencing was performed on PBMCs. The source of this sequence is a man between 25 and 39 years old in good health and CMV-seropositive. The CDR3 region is CASSFGGTFYEQYF. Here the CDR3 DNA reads TGTGCCAGCAGCTTCGGGGGAACCTTCTACGAGCAGTACTTC.